One and the same sample provided the 32 T cell receptor beta chains below, sequenced in a study of shared clonotypes between healthy human individuals. This table comes from immunoSEQ multiplex PCR, and its TCRdb copy is limited to in-frame clones, with some not included. The sample records about 2 million clones, approximately 95% being singletons. Terminally differentiated effector memory CD45RA+ cells were left out of the naive CD8 fraction, which was CD45RO-negative and positively selected for CCR7. The sequenced sample consisted of naive CD8+ T cells sorted from blood. These receptors all stem from a young man in good health.

This clone is a singleton in its sample. Other nucleotide sequences from this sample produce the same CDR3. The chain links TRBV30 to TRBJ2-6; no definite D call. The CDR3 length is 14 residues. V was shortened by 5 bases and J by 1 base, with 9 bases between the two germline ends. Germline V gives CDR1 GTSNPN, CDR2 SVGIG (reference sequence). The CDR3 coding sequence is TGTGCCTGGGGAAGAGAGTCTGGGGCCAACGTCCTGACTTTC. Its translation is CAWGRESGANVLTF.

This rearrangement joins TRBV30 to TRBJ1-4, with 8 bases fitting TRBD1. V was clipped by 4 bases and J by 2 bases; unmatched bases: 3. There are 14 residues in the CDR3. Germline lookup yields CDR1 GTSNPN and CDR2 SVGIG (reference sequence). CDR3 in DNA: TGTGCCTGGACTAGACAGGGGACTAATGAAAAACTGTTTTTT. Protein: CAWTRQGTNEKLFF.

The rearrangement uses TRBV5-6 and TRBJ2-2, with D maybe TRBD2 (6 bases). V gave up 2 bases and J gave up 4 bases, with 9 bases separating them. The germline CDR1 and CDR2 sequences are SGHDT and YYEEEE. The CDR3 has 14 amino acids. The CDR3, as DNA: TGTGCCAGCAGCTTCCAGGGAGGCACCGGGGAGCTGTTTTTT. It encodes CASSFQGGTGELFF.

This clone was recorded once. The chain uses TRBV5-8 and TRBJ2-3; 9 bases agree with TRBD1. Germline CDR1 reads SGHTS; CDR2 reads YDEGEE. The junction had 3 bases not matched to a gene; V was cut back by 3 bases and J by 1 base. The CDR3 loop spans 15 amino acids. CDR3 bases: TGTGCCAGCAGCTGGCGGACAGGGGGCACAGATACGCAGTATTTT. Protein product: CASSWRTGGTDTQYF.

To note about this clone: A read error may account for a junction end that differs from germline. The chain joins TRBV19 to TRBJ1-1; unclear D gene. CDR3 length equals 12 residues. Germline CDR1 reads LNHDA; CDR2 reads SQIVND (reference sequence). The CDR3 DNA reads TGTGCCAGTAGTATAAAGAACATTGAAGCTTTCTTT. Encoded protein: CASSIKNIEAFF.

As regards this clone: The sample contains more than one DNA sequence encoding this CDR3. The V gene is TRBV5-1, the J gene TRBJ2-7; tentatively, D is TRBD2 (6 bases). The CDR3 is made up of 14 amino acids. Germline V gene sequence: CDR1 SGHRS, CDR2 YFSETQ. V was shortened by 3 bases and J by 0 bases, with 10 bases between the two germline ends. CDR3 DNA sequence: TGCGCCAGCAGCTGGGGAGGAGGCTCCTACGAGCAGTACTTC. Translating it yields CASSWGGGSYEQYF.

V usage is TRBV29-1 and J usage is TRBJ2-3, with D unclear. Per the germline V gene, CDR1 is SQVTM and CDR2 is ANQGSEA. The CDR3 covers 15 residues. The V and J ends lost 2 bases and 5 bases respectively, with 17 bases between them. Written as DNA, the CDR3 is TGCAGCGTTGAAAAGGCAGCCCGGGTTGGAGATACGCAGTATTTT. Translated: CSVEKAARVGDTQYF.

V gene TRBV5-1 combines with J gene TRBJ2-7, with D possibly TRBD2 on 6 matching bases. V was shortened by 6 bases and J by 5 bases, with 18 bases between the two germline ends. The CDR3 has 14 amino acids. CDR1 and CDR2 from the germline V gene are SGHRS and YFSETQ. The chain's CDR3 is CASNFYIGEDEQYF. The CDR3 bases are TGCGCCAGCAACTTCTACATTGGGGAGGACGAGCAGTACTTC.

The V gene is TRBV7-2, the J gene TRBJ1-2, with unresolved D. From germline, CDR1 is SGHTA and CDR2 FQGNSA. This CDR3 spans 16 amino acids. V shed 6 bases and J shed 1 base, with 18 bases lying between them. The CDR3 loop reads CASRPGLEDFNYGYTF. The CDR3 region has the DNA TGTGCCAGCAGACCGGGCCTAGAGGATTTTAACTATGGCTACACCTTC.

The CDR3 DNA follows: TGCAGCGTTGAACTGGCTAGCGGGAGCTCCTACGAGCAGTACTTC. This gives the protein CSVELASGSSYEQYF. The V gene is TRBV29-1, the J gene TRBJ2-7, with TRBD2 matching over 10 bases. Germline V gene lookup returns CDR1 SQVTM and CDR2 ANQGSEA. J gave up 0 bases and V 2 bases, and 4 bases lay outside the gene matches. The CDR3 length is 15 residues.

This clone appeared once. The J gene is TRBJ2-5, the V gene TRBV5-1; D possibly corresponds to TRBD2 (5 bases). From germline, CDR1 is SGHRS and CDR2 YFSETQ. The length of the CDR3 is 14 residues. The V end was cut by 1 base, the J end by 4 bases, with 11 bases between. The CDR3 region is CASSLLGDIETQYF. CDR3 coding DNA: TGCGCCAGCAGCTTGCTCGGGGATATAGAGACCCAGTACTTC.

The chain links TRBV7-9 to TRBJ1-2, with D possibly matching TRBD1 (6 bases). The V gene's germline CDR1 is SEHNR and CDR2 FQNEAQ (reference sequence). V gave up 2 bases and J gave up 7 bases, with 11 bases separating them. The CDR3 contains 13 residues. The CDR3 DNA reads TGTGCCAGCAGCTTAACCCAGGGGTTTGGCTACACCTTC. This sequence encodes CASSLTQGFGYTF. Drawing the rest from reference TRBV7-9 and TRBJ1-2, the complete variable domain is DTGVSQNPRHKITKRGQNVTFRCDPISEHNRLYWYRQTLGQGPEFLTYFQNEAQLEKSRLLSDRFSAERPKGSFSTLEIQRTEQGDSAMYLCASSLTQGFGYTFGSGTRLTVV.

Points on this clone: At one end the junction does not follow the germline gene, possibly because of a read error. The chain joins TRBV7-9 to TRBJ2-7; a possible D gene is TRBD1 (6 bases). CDR1 is SEHNR, CDR2 FQNEAQ, per germline (reference sequence). The CDR3 totals 15 residues. The CDR3, as DNA: TGTGCCAGCAGCACAACAGGGCTTAAACCCTACGAGCAGCACTTT. Translated: CASSTTGLKPYEQHF.

The J gene is TRBJ1-4, the V gene TRBV7-2, with D unresolved. V was pared by 5 bases and J by 0 bases, with 10 bases between. CDR1 SGHTA and CDR2 FQGNSA come from the germline V gene. This CDR3 region has 15 residues. CDR3 loop: CASSGGLTTNEKLFF. CDR3 nucleotides: TGTGCCAGCAGCGGCGGACTCACAACTAATGAAAAACTGTTTTTT.

This chain connects TRBV7-9 to TRBJ2-2; maybe TRBD2 (6 bases). The CDR3 length is 16 residues. CDR1 SEHNR and CDR2 FQNEAQ come from the germline V gene (reference sequence). The germline V and J ends were trimmed by 5 bases and 7 bases, with 20 bases remaining between them. In nucleotides, the CDR3 is TGTGCCAGCAGCCCCGTGGAGGGCGAGGATGTCGGGGAGCTGTTTTTT. Encoded protein: CASSPVEGEDVGELFF.

The chain carries TRBV6-5 and TRBJ2-7, with 9 bases aligning to TRBD1. The CDR3 length is 16 residues. Germline CDR1 reads MNHEY; CDR2 reads SVGAGI. Trimming took 4 bases from V and 2 from J; bases not matched to a gene: 9. The CDR3 is CASSSEDRGTTYEQYF. The CDR3 DNA reads as TGTGCCAGCAGTTCGGAAGACAGGGGGACAACCTACGAGCAGTACTTC.

This chain links TRBV30 with TRBJ2-1; D remains unclear. Germline V gene data show CDR1 as GTSNPN and CDR2 as SVGIG (reference sequence). V shed 6 bases and J shed 9 bases, with 18 bases lying between them. The CDR3 consists of 13 residues. CDR3 DNA: TGTGCCTGTTCTCTAATAGATGGCGGTGAGCAGTTCTTC. Its translation: CACSLIDGGEQFF.

The CDR3 protein is CASSPPRDRFQETQYF. The CDR3 DNA is TGTGCCAGCAGCCCTCCCCGGGACAGATTCCAAGAGACCCAGTACTTC. The rearrangement uses TRBV7-9 and TRBJ2-5, with TRBD1 matching 7 bases. The germline CDR1 and CDR2 sequences are SEHNR and FQNEAQ (reference sequence). The length of the CDR3 is 16 residues. V lost 5 bases and J lost 1; bases outside the gene matches: 10.

This chain connects TRBV2 to TRBJ2-7; 7 positions agree with TRBD1. With 3 bases clipped from V and 3 bases from J, the junction kept 11 bases outside the gene matches. Germline V gene data show CDR1 as SNHLY and CDR2 as FYNNEI. The CDR3 runs 16 residues. CDR3 protein: CASSDPEDRIIYEQYF. The DNA for the CDR3 is TGTGCCAGCAGTGACCCTGAGGACAGGATAATCTACGAGCAGTACTTC. Full variable domain (rest looked up from reference TRBV2 and TRBJ2-7): EPEVTQTPSHQVTQMGQEVILRCVPISNHLYFYWYRQILGQKVEFLVSFYNNEISEKSEIFDDQFSVERPDGSNFTLKIRSTKLEDSAMYFCASSDPEDRIIYEQYFGPGTRLTVT.

This rearrangement joins TRBV5-5 to TRBJ2-7; 10 bases are a match to TRBD1. Trimming took 2 bases from V and 7 from J; bases not matched to a gene: 6. Germline CDR1 SGHKS, CDR2 YYEKEE (reference sequence). There are 14 residues in the CDR3. CDR3 sequence reads: CASSFGTGEDEQYF. CDR3 DNA: TGTGCCAGCAGCTTCGGGACAGGGGAGGATGAGCAGTACTTC.

The chain employs TRBV25-1 and TRBJ2-4, with D possibly being TRBD2 (5 bases). The V gene lost 4 bases and the J gene lost 3 bases, with 16 bases spanning the gap. Germline assignment: CDR1 MGHDK and CDR2 SYGVNS. The CDR3 loop spans 16 amino acids. The CDR3 region is CASSVRCLRVKNIQYF. The CDR3 bases are TGTGCCAGCAGTGTGCGGTGCTTGAGGGTCAAAAACATTCAGTACTTC.

This sequence joins TRBV2 and TRBJ1-5, with unresolved D. The ends were cut back, 3 bases at V and 0 bases at J, with 9 bases in the middle. The CDR3 covers 15 residues. CDR1 SNHLY and CDR2 FYNNEI come from the germline V gene. CDR3 loop: CASSDSTNSNQPQHF. CDR3 nucleotide sequence: TGTGCCAGCAGTGACTCGACCAATAGCAATCAGCCCCAGCATTTT.

The chain combines TRBV9 with TRBJ2-3; D call uncertain. V was shortened by 0 bases and J by 6 bases, with 14 bases between the two germline ends. The CDR3 has 15 residues. Per the germline V gene, CDR1 is SGDLS and CDR2 is YYNGEE. The CDR3 loop reads CASSVVSQTGDTQYF. The CDR3 DNA sequence: TGTGCCAGCAGCGTAGTTAGCCAAACCGGGGATACGCAGTATTTT.

The J gene is TRBJ2-1, the V gene TRBV2, with D perhaps matching TRBD2 (6 bases). The CDR3 length is 16 residues. The ends were cut back, 6 bases at V and 5 bases at J, with 20 bases in the middle. Germline CDR1 reads SNHLY; CDR2 reads FYNNEI. The CDR3: CASRDPGGLRDNEQFF. The CDR3 nucleotides read TGTGCCAGCAGGGACCCTGGAGGGCTACGAGACAATGAGCAGTTCTTC.

The chain couples TRBV7-9 to TRBJ1-2, with a weak D call TRBD1 (5 bases). CDR1 is SEHNR and CDR2 is FQNEAQ in the germline V gene (reference sequence). Trimming cost V 5 bases and J 5 bases, with 18 bases left between them. This CDR3 spans 15 amino acids. The CDR3 DNA sequence: TGTGCCAGCAGCGTGGAGGGGTTACGAATGTATGGCTACACCTTC. This gives the protein CASSVEGLRMYGYTF.

The rearrangement joins TRBV10-2 to TRBJ2-7; 9 bases match TRBD2. This CDR3 contains 16 residues. Germline V CDR1 and CDR2: WSHSY, SAAADI. The ends lost 0 bases at V and 4 bases at J; junction bases unmatched: 7. CDR3 amino acids: CASSESQGGGAYEQYF. The CDR3 DNA is TGCGCCAGCAGTGAGTCTCAAGGCGGGGGGGCTTACGAGCAGTACTTC.

Regarding this clone: The same CDR3 is also encoded by other DNA sequences in this sample. The V and J genes are TRBV4-3 and TRBJ2-2; unclear D gene. Trimming stripped 0 bases from V and 5 bases from J, with 7 bases between. The germline V gene has CDR1 LGHNA and CDR2 YSLEER. CDR3 length equals 14 residues. This chain's CDR3 is CASSQDRGTGELFF. In DNA, the CDR3 is TGCGCCAGCAGCCAAGATCGCGGAACCGGGGAGCTGTTTTTT.

The V call is TRBV27, the J call TRBJ2-1; 10 bases are shared with TRBD1. Germline V lookup: CDR1 MNHEY, CDR2 SMNVEV (reference sequence). CDR3 length: 15 residues. The V and J ends lost 6 bases and 4 bases, in that order; junction bases with no gene match: 6. CDR3 in amino acids: CASSVPGQGYNEQFF. CDR3 coding DNA: TGTGCCAGCAGCGTGCCGGGACAGGGGTACAATGAGCAGTTCTTC.

This clone came up a few times. The genes are TRBV4-2 and TRBJ2-7; D ambiguous. Deletions cut 2 bases from V and 1 base from J, with 0 bases between. Germline CDR1 LGHNA, CDR2 YNFKEQ. The CDR3 runs to 11 residues. The DNA for the CDR3 is TGTGCCAGCAGCCAATCCTACGAGCAGTACTTC. Protein sequence: CASSQSYEQYF.

The chain carries TRBV20-1 and TRBJ1-1; D unresolved. Germline assignment: CDR1 DFQATT and CDR2 SNEGSKA (reference sequence). This CDR3 comprises 11 residues. The germline V and J ends were trimmed by 5 bases and 2 bases, with 6 bases remaining between them. The CDR3 sequence: CSAPSNTEAFF. CDR3 DNA: TGCAGTGCTCCGAGCAACACTGAAGCTTTCTTT.

This clone came up a few times. The chain combines TRBV2 with TRBJ1-2, with TRBD1 matching over 7 bases. Trimming removed 6 bases from V and 8 bases from J; junction bases left unmatched: 18. The CDR3 length is 16 residues. Germline values: CDR1 SNHLY, CDR2 FYNNEI. The CDR3 sequence is CASRDQPSLQGKGYTF. For the CDR3, the DNA is TGTGCCAGCAGAGACCAACCGAGCTTACAGGGGAAAGGCTACACCTTC.

The rearrangement joins TRBV4-1 to TRBJ2-1; no reliable D call. The V gene lost 1 base and the J gene lost 6 bases, with 13 bases spanning the gap. This CDR3 region has 15 residues. Germline CDR1 and CDR2: MGHRA and YSYEKL. The DNA of the CDR3 is TGCGCCAGCAGCCAAGGGTCGGTTGGGCTCAATGAGCAGTTCTTC. Translating it yields CASSQGSVGLNEQFF.